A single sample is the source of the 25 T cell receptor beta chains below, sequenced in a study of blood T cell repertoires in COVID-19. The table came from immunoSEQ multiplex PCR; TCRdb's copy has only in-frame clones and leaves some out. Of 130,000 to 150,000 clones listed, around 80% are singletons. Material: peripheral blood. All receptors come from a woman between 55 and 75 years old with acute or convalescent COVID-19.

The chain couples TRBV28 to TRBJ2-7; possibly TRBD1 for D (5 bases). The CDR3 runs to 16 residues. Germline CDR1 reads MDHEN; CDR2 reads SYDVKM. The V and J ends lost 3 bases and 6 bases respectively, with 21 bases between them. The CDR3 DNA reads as TGTGCCAGCAGTTTTTCGAGTACAGGCCCCATCGGCGAGCAGTACTTC. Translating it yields CASSFSSTGPIGEQYF.

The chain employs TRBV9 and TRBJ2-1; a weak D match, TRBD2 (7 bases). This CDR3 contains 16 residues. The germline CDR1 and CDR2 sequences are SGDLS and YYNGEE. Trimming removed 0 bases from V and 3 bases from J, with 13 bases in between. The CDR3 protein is CASSVEGGGYYNEQFF. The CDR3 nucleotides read TGTGCCAGCAGCGTAGAGGGAGGGGGATACTACAATGAGCAGTTCTTC. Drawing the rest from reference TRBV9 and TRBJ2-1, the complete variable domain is DSGVTQTPKHLITATGQRVTLRCSPRSGDLSVYWYQQSLDQGLQFLIQYYNGEERAKGNILERFSAQQFPDLHSELNLSSLELGDSALYFCASSVEGGGYYNEQFFGPGTRLTVL.

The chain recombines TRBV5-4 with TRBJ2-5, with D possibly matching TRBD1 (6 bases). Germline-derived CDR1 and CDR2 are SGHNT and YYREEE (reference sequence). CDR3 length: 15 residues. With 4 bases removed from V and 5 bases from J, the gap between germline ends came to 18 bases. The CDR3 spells CASSMPGQRTETQYF. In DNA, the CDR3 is TGTGCCAGCAGCATGCCGGGACAACGGACGGAGACCCAGTACTTC.

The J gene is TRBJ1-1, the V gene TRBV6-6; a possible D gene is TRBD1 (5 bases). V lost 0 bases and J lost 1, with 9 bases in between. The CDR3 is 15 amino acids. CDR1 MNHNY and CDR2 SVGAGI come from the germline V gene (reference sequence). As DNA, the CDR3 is TGTGCCAGCAGTTACTCGGGGCTCCCGAACACTGAAGCTTTCTTT. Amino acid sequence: CASSYSGLPNTEAFF.

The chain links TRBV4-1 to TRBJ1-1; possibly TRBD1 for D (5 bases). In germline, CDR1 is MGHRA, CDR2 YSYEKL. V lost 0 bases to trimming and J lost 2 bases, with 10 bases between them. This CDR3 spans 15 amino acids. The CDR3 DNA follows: TGCGCCAGCAGCCAAGAAGCGGGGGTAAACACTGAAGCTTTCTTT. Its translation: CASSQEAGVNTEAFF.

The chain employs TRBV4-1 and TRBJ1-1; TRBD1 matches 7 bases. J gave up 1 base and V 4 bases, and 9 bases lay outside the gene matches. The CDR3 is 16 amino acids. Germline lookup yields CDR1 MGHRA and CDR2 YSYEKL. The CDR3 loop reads CASSLKQGPANTEAFF. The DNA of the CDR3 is TGCGCCAGCAGCCTCAAACAGGGGCCGGCGAACACTGAAGCTTTCTTT.

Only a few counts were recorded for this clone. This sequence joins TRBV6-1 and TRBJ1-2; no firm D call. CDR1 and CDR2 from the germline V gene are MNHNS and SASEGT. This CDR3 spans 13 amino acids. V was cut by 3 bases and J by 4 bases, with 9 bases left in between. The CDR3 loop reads CASSERQSYGYTF. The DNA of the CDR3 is TGTGCCAGCAGTGAGAGGCAGTCCTATGGCTACACCTTC.

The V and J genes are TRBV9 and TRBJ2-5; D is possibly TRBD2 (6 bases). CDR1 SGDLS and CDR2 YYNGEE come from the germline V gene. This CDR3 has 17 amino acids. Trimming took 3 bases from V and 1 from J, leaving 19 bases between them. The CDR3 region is CASSEDGGSGFQETQYF. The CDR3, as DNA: TGTGCCAGCAGCGAAGATGGGGGGTCGGGCTTCCAAGAGACCCAGTACTTC.

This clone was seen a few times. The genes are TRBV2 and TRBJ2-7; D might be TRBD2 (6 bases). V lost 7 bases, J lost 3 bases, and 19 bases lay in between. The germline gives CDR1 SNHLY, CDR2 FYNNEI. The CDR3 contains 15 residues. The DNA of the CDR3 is TGTGCCAGCACTATATCGGGAGAGCGGTACTACGAGCAGTACTTC. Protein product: CASTISGERYYEQYF.

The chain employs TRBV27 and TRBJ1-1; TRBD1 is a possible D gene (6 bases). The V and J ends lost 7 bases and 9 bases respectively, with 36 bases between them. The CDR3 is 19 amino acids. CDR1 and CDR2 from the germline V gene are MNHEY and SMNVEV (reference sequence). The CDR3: CASKHRAEVSLGFLSKAFF. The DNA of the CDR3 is TGTGCCAGCAAACACAGGGCTGAAGTTTCCCTTGGATTTTTAAGTAAAGCTTTCTTT.

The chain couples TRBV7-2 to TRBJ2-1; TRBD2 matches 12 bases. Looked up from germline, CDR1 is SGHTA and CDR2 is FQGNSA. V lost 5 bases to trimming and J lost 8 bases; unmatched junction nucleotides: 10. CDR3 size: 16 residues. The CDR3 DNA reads TGTGCCAGCAGCGCCTTGACTAGCGGGAGAGGGGATGAGCAGTTCTTC. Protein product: CASSALTSGRGDEQFF.

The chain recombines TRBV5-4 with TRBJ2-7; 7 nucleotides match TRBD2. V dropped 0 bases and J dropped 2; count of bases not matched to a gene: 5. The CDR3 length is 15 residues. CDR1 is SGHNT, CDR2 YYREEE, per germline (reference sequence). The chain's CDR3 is CASSLARGSAYEQYF. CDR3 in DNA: TGTGCCAGCAGCTTGGCCCGCGGGAGCGCCTACGAGCAGTACTTC.

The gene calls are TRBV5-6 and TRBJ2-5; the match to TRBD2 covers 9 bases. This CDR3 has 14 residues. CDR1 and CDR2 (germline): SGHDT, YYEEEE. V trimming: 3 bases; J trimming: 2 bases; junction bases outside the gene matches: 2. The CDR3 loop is CASSWTSVQETQYF. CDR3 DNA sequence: TGTGCCAGCAGCTGGACTAGCGTACAAGAGACCCAGTACTTC.

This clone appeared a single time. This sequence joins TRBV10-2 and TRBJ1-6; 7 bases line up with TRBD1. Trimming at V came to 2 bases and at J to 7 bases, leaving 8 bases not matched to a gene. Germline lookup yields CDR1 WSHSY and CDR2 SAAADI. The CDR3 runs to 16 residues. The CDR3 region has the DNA TGCGCCAGCAGTGAGCCGACAGGGCTGGGGAATTCACCCCTCCACTTT. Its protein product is CASSEPTGLGNSPLHF.

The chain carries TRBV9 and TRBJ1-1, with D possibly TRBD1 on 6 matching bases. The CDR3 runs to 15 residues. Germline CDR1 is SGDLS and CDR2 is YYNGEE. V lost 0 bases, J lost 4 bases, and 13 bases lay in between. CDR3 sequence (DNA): TGTGCCAGCAGCGTAGCCATGACAGGAGTCACTGAAGCTTTCTTT. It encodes CASSVAMTGVTEAFF. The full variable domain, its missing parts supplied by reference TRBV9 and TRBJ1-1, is DSGVTQTPKHLITATGQRVTLRCSPRSGDLSVYWYQQSLDQGLQFLIQYYNGEERAKGNILERFSAQQFPDLHSELNLSSLELGDSALYFCASSVAMTGVTEAFFGQGTRLTVV.

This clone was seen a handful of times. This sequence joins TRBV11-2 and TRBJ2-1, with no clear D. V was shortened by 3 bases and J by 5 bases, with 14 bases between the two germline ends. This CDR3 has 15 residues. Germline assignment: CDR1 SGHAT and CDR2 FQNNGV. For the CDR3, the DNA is TGTGCCAGCAGCTTCCGAGGTGGGTTTAACAATGAGCAGTTCTTC. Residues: CASSFRGGFNNEQFF.

The CDR3 DNA reads as TGTGCCAGCAGCTTGGGACAGGGGGGGGCAGATACGCAGTATTTT. Translation gives CASSLGQGGADTQYF. This chain uses TRBV7-8 with TRBJ2-3, with 11 bases that match TRBD1. The CDR3 loop spans 15 amino acids. Germline CDR1 is SGHVS and CDR2 is FQNEAQ. Germline trimming cut 3 bases from V and 4 bases from J; bases unmatched to any gene: 3.

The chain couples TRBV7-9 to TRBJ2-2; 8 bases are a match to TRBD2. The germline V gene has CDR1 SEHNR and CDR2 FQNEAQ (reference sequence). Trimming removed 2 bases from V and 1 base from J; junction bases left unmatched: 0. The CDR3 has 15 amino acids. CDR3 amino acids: CASSLTSGNTGELFF. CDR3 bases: TGTGCCAGCAGCTTAACTAGCGGGAACACCGGGGAGCTGTTTTTT.

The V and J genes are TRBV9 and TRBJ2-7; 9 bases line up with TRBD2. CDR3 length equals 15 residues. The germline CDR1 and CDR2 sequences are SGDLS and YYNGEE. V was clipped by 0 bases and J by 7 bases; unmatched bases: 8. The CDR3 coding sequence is TGTGCCAGCAGCGTAGAGGGTTTAGCGGGGGAAGAGCAGTACTTC. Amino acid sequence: CASSVEGLAGEEQYF. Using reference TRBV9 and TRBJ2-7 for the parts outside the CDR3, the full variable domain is DSGVTQTPKHLITATGQRVTLRCSPRSGDLSVYWYQQSLDQGLQFLIQYYNGEERAKGNILERFSAQQFPDLHSELNLSSLELGDSALYFCASSVEGLAGEEQYFGPGTRLTVT.

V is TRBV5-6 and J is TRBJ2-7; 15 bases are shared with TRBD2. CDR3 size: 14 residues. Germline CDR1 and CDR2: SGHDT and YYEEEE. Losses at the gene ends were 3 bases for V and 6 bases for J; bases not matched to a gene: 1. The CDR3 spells CASSWGLAGGEQYF. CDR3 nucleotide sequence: TGTGCCAGCAGCTGGGGACTAGCGGGAGGCGAGCAGTACTTC.

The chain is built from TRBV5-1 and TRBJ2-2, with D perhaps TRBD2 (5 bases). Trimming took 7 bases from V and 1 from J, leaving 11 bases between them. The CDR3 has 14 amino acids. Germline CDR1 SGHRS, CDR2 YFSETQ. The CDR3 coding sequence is TGCGCCAGCCGCGGAGGACTGAACACCGGGGAGCTGTTTTTT. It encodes CASRGGLNTGELFF.

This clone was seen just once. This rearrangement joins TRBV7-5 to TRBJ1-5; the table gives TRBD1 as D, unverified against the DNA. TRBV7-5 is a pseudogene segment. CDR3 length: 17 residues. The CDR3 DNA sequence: TGTGTCAGAAGCCCCGGTCAACCGACAGGTTCCAATCAGCCCCAGCATTTT. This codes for CVRSPGQPTGSNQPQHF.

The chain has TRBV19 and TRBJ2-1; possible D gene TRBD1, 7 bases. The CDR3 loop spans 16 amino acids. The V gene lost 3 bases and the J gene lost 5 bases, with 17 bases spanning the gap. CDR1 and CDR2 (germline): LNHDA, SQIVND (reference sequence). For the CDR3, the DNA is TGTGCCAGTAGTATGGGCGGGACAGTCAGCCACAATGAGCAGTTCTTC. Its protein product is CASSMGGTVSHNEQFF.

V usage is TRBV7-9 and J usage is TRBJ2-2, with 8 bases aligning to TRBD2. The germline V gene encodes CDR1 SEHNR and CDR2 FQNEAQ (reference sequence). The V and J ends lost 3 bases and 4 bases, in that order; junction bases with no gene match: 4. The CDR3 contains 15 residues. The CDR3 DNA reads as TGTGCCAGCAGCTTTGGACTAGCTTCCACCGGGGAGCTGTTTTTT. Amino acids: CASSFGLASTGELFF. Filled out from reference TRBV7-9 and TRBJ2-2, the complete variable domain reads DTGVSQNPRHKITKRGQNVTFRCDPISEHNRLYWYRQTLGQGPEFLTYFQNEAQLEKSRLLSDRFSAERPKGSFSTLEIQRTEQGDSAMYLCASSFGLASTGELFFGEGSRLTVL.

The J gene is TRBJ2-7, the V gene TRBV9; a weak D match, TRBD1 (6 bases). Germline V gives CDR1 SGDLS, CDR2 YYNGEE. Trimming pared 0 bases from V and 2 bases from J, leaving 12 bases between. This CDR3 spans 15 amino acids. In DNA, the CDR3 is TGTGCCAGCAGCGTAGGCCCCGGACAGACCTACGAGCAGTACTTC. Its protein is CASSVGPGQTYEQYF.